This TCR beta chain was observed in a study of T cells of healthy individuals. TCRdb passed the 5' RACE reads through MiXCR, listing each CDR3 protein once. Of under 70,000 distinct CDR3 sequences in the sample, about 15% were seen once. The V and J ends lost 4 bases and 6 bases respectively, with 16 bases between them. This CDR3 region has 14 residues. Germline assignment: CDR1 SGHRS and CDR2 YFSETQ. Only a few counts were recorded for this clonotype. This sequence was found in a human donor in good health. This chain links TRBV5-1 with TRBJ2-5; D is undetermined. CDR3 amino acids: CASSATRSAKTQYF. CDR3 nucleotide sequence: TGCGCCAGCAGCGCGACCAGGTCGGCCAAGACCCAGTACTTC.